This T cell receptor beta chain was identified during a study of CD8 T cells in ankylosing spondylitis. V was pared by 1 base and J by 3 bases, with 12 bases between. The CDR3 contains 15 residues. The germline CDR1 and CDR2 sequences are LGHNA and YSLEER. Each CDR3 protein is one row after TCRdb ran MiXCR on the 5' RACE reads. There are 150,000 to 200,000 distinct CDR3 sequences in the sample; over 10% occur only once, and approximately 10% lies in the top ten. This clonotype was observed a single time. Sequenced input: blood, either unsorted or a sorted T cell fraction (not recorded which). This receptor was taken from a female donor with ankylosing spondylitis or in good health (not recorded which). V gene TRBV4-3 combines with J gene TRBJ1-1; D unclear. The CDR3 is CASSQATEPYTEAFF. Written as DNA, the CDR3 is TGCGCCAGCAGCCAAGCGACGGAACCATACACTGAAGCTTTCTTT.